The 6 T cell receptor beta chains in this list originate from one sample, sequenced in a study of T cell changes during pregnancy in multiple sclerosis. Here immunoSEQ multiplex PCR was the method, and the copy in TCRdb shows in-frame clones only, minus some. The data show approximately 50,000 clones, around 94% seen once. Specimen: CD4+ T cells from peripheral blood mononuclear cells, collected in the third trimester of pregnancy. The receptor set was obtained from a female donor with multiple sclerosis, enrolled in a pregnancy study.

The sample holds one count of this clone. The chain links TRBV6-6 to TRBJ2-5; 8 nucleotides agree with TRBD1. Trimming cost V 10 bases and J 1 base; bases outside gene matches: 5. CDR1 is MNHNY, CDR2 SVGAGI, per germline (reference sequence). This CDR3 region has 13 residues. The CDR3 nucleotides are TGTGCCACTGGGGGGACAGGCCAAGAGACCCAGTACTTC. Protein: CATGGTGQETQYF.

This sequence joins TRBV18 and TRBJ1-1; maybe TRBD1 (6 bases). CDR1 is KGHSH and CDR2 is LQKENI in the germline V gene. The CDR3 extends over 16 amino acids. V lost 3 bases and J 9 bases, leaving 23 bases between the germline ends. In DNA, the CDR3 is TGTGCCAGCTCACCCCCGGTGCAGGGGCGCCGTTCGAAAGCTTTCTTT. This gives the protein CASSPPVQGRRSKAFF.

The rearrangement links TRBV5-1 to TRBJ1-2; TRBD1 might be the D (5 bases). Trimming pared 3 bases from V and 0 bases from J, leaving 12 bases between. The CDR3 is 15 residues long. The germline gives CDR1 SGHRS, CDR2 YFSETQ. The CDR3 protein is CASSSSPTANYGYTF. For the CDR3, the DNA is TGCGCCAGCAGCTCTTCCCCGACAGCTAACTATGGCTACACCTTC.

The V gene is TRBV9, the J gene TRBJ1-1; D is unclear. Germline CDR1 is SGDLS and CDR2 is YYNGEE. V was shortened by 0 bases and J by 0 bases, with 6 bases between the two germline ends. This CDR3 comprises 14 residues. CDR3 in amino acids: CASSVGSMNTEAFF. The CDR3 DNA follows: TGTGCCAGCAGCGTAGGGAGCATGAACACTGAAGCTTTCTTT.

The chain carries TRBV7-2 and TRBJ1-2; TRBD1 matches at 8 bases. Germline trimming cut 1 base from V and 8 bases from J; bases unmatched to any gene: 6. Germline lookup yields CDR1 SGHTA and CDR2 FQGNSA. This CDR3 contains 14 residues. CDR3 sequence reads: CASSLGQGAKGYTF. The CDR3 region has the DNA TGTGCCAGCAGCTTAGGGCAGGGGGCGAAAGGCTACACCTTC.

V is TRBV19 and J is TRBJ2-5; the D is unclear. The germline V gene has CDR1 LNHDA and CDR2 SQIVND (reference sequence). The CDR3 covers 13 residues. V shed 3 bases and J shed 5 bases, with 10 bases lying between them. CDR3 loop: CASSISFQETQYF. The DNA of the CDR3 is TGTGCCAGTAGTATCTCATTCCAGGAGACCCAGTACTTC.